This TCR beta chain was captured by sequencing in a study of vaccination effects on CD4 cells after COVID-19. V dropped 2 bases and J dropped 8; count of bases not matched to a gene: 6. Germline values: CDR1 GTSNPN, CDR2 SVGIG (reference sequence). The CDR3 covers 14 residues. This clone was detected once. Its cognate antigen is unknown. Study findings and constraints: At late timepoints after vaccination, vaccine- and infection-induced clones shrank markedly. Healthy vaccine recipients' vaccine-induced clones were almost all SARS-CoV-2 mono-reactive.

Between days 10 and 11 of culture, CD4+ T cells were separated out. Of the BNT162b2 and mRNA-1273 vaccines, participants received two doses of one or the other. TCRdb keeps only in-frame clones here, not all; method: immunoSEQ multiplex PCR. The sample lists tens of thousands of clones; roughly 80% were seen once. The sample consisted of CD4+ T cells from PBMCs cultured without peptide, taken after COVID-19 vaccination. The clonotype comes from a human donor who received a COVID-19 vaccine. The chain uses TRBV30 and TRBJ2-2, with 9 nucleotides matching TRBD2. CDR3 in amino acids: CAWSLAGGLGELFF. CDR3 nucleotides: TGTGCCTGGAGTTTGGCGGGGGGGCTGGGGGAGCTGTTTTTT.